This TCR beta chain came from a study of cytomegalovirus exposure and HLA in healthy donors. This clone was found a few times. PCR primers comprised 60 Vbeta and 13 Jbeta primers. Measured with immunoSEQ multiplex PCR; TCRdb has only the in-frame clones, and not every one. The sample carries approximately 200,000 clones, more than 70% recorded once. In nominal health when sampled, donors likely had unrecorded immune exposures nonetheless. The CDR3 has 15 residues. CDR1 is MNHEY and CDR2 is SVGAGI in the germline V gene. Trimming stripped 0 bases from V and 5 bases from J, with 13 bases between. J is TRBJ1-1 and V is TRBV6-5, with a possible D match to TRBD1 (5 bases). The sequencing input was PBMCs. This receptor was obtained from a boy younger than 18 in good health and CMV-seronegative. CDR3 sequence: CASSYSWGFGTEAFF. The CDR3 region has the DNA TGTGCCAGCAGTTACTCATGGGGCTTCGGTACTGAAGCTTTCTTT.